Shown below are 26 T cell receptor beta chains from a single sample sequenced in a study of immune heterogeneity within non-small cell lung tumors. Bulk tumor genomic DNA, about 570 ng per sample, was the template. The authors collected several far-apart biopsies from each primary tumor during surgery. Each patient presented with untreated, newly diagnosed non-small cell lung cancer and received curative surgery. In a multiplex PCR, 32 V and 13 J primers amplified TCR beta CDR3. Via MiXCR, TCRdb re-called the multiplex PCR reads, giving one row per CDR3 protein. Among about 10,000 distinct CDR3 sequences listed, 15% to 20% were seen once. Sequencing used lung tumor tissue. Receptors originate from a man aged 40-49 years with non-small cell lung cancer.

This clonotype occurred once. This may arise from a read error, as a much more abundant clone is one base away. In DNA form, the CDR3 reads TGTGCCAGCAGCGCATCCCCAGGGGCGCAGGTATGGGAAAAACTGGTTTTT. As protein: CASSASPGAQVWEKLVF. This rearrangement joins TRBV9 to TRBJ1-4, with a tentative D call TRBD1 (6 bases). From germline, CDR1 is SGDLS and CDR2 YYNGEE. The CDR3 runs 17 residues.

The chain has TRBV19 and TRBJ2-1; 14 bases align to TRBD2. The CDR3 is made up of 15 amino acids. J lost 7 bases, V lost 4 bases, and 3 bases had no gene match. Germline values: CDR1 LNHDA, CDR2 SQIVND (reference sequence). The CDR3 DNA is TGTGCCAGTAGTAGACTAGCGGGAGGGCATAATGAGCAGTTCTTC. Translating gives CASSRLAGGHNEQFF.

As regards this clonotype: A much larger clone is a single base away; this may be a read error. The chain couples TRBV9 to TRBJ2-1; 7 bases align to TRBD2. Germline CDR1 reads SGDLS; CDR2 reads YYNGEE. The CDR3 contains 16 residues. CDR3: CASSVAVAGAYNGQFF. CDR3 sequence (DNA): TGTGCCAGCAGCGTAGCAGTTGCGGGAGCCTACAATGGGCAGTTCTTC.

This clonotype was observed many times. The chain uses TRBV2 and TRBJ2-5; D gene unclear. The CDR3 length is 11 residues. CDR1 is SNHLY and CDR2 is FYNNEI in the germline V gene. Trimming removed 11 bases from V and 5 bases from J, with 12 bases in between. The CDR3 DNA sequence: TGTGCCGGTAGTAGGTCCGAGACCCAGTACTTC. It codes for CAGSRSETQYF.

By sample fraction, this clonotype is medium-sized. The genes are TRBV30 and TRBJ1-4; D uncertain. Germline CDR1 GTSNPN, CDR2 SVGIG (reference sequence). Trimming left V 1 base short and J 7 bases short, with 10 bases between. The CDR3 covers 13 residues. CDR3 bases: TGTGCCTGGAGTGGTCGTCTGCGTGAAAAACTGTTTTTT. Encoded protein: CAWSGRLREKLFF.

As to this clonotype: A much larger clone lies a single base off, so this may be a read error. CDR3 loop: CSARGISGNTVYF. The CDR3 DNA reads TGCAGTGCTAGGGGGATTTCTGGAAACACCGTATATTTT. The chain has TRBV20-1 and TRBJ1-3; unclear D gene. The CDR3 extends over 13 amino acids. Germline CDR1 and CDR2: DFQATT and SNEGSKA (reference sequence).

The V gene is TRBV10-1, the J gene TRBJ1-5; D is uncertain. The CDR3 is 13 amino acids. The germline V gene has CDR1 WNHNN and CDR2 SYGVQD (reference sequence). V lost 0 bases and J lost 2, with 2 bases in between. The CDR3: CASSESGNQPQHF. CDR3 nucleotides: TGCGCCAGCAGTGAGTCAGGCAATCAGCCCCAGCATTTT.

This clonotype is medium-sized by share. V and J are TRBV10-2 and TRBJ2-3; 8 nucleotides line up with TRBD2. J lost 6 bases, V lost 6 bases, and 8 bases had no gene match. Germline V CDR1 and CDR2: WSHSY, SAAADI. The CDR3 is 14 amino acids. The CDR3 loop reads CASSSGGGADTQYF. As DNA, the CDR3 is TGCGCCAGCAGCAGCGGGGGTGGGGCGGATACGCAGTATTTT.

This clonotype was recorded many times. The chain couples TRBV5-1 to TRBJ2-2; maybe TRBD1 (5 bases). The CDR3 is 17 amino acids. V dropped 5 bases and J dropped 0 bases, with 17 bases sitting between them. The germline gives CDR1 SGHRS, CDR2 YFSETQ. The CDR3 sequence: CASSLRAGHTNTGELFF. The CDR3 DNA is TGCGCCAGCAGTCTGAGAGCCGGACACACGAACACCGGGGAGCTGTTTTTT.

About this clonotype: A junction end diverges from the germline sequence, so it may reflect a read error. The J gene is TRBJ1-1, the V gene TRBV7-8; TRBD1 is a possible D gene (6 bases). The CDR3 runs 14 residues. CDR1 and CDR2 from the germline V gene are SGHVS and FQNEAQ. Here the CDR3 reads CGSSLEGGYTEAFF. The CDR3 DNA follows: TGTGGCAGCAGCTTAGAGGGGGGATACACTGAAGCGTTCTTT.

The V and J genes are TRBV30 and TRBJ1-5; weak D call: TRBD1 (6 bases). The CDR3 runs to 13 residues. From germline, CDR1 is GTSNPN and CDR2 SVGIG (reference sequence). V shed 2 bases and J shed 4 bases, with 9 bases lying between them. As DNA, the CDR3 is TGTGCCTGGAGTAGGCAGGGGAATCAGCCCCAGCATTTT. It codes for CAWSRQGNQPQHF. The full variable domain, its missing parts supplied by reference TRBV30 and TRBJ1-5, is SQTIHQWPATLVQPVGSPLSLECTVEGTSNPNLYWYRQAAGRGLQLLFYSVGIGQISSEVPQNLSASRPQDRQFILSSKKLLLSDSGFYLCAWSRQGNQPQHFGDGTRLSIL.

The sample holds many counts of this clonotype. The V gene is TRBV29-1, the J gene TRBJ2-2, with D unresolved. CDR3 length equals 14 residues. Per the germline V gene, CDR1 is SQVTM and CDR2 is ANQGSEA. V was pared by 1 base and J by 2 bases, with 8 bases between. The CDR3 is CSVEGVSNTGELFF. CDR3 nucleotide sequence: TGCAGCGTTGAAGGGGTCAGTAACACCGGGGAGCTGTTTTTT.

Sample share makes this clonotype medium-sized. This sequence joins TRBV6-2 or TRBV6-3 and TRBJ1-6, with 7 bases identical to TRBD1. The V and J ends lost 6 bases and 5 bases, in that order; junction bases with no gene match: 1. This CDR3 region has 13 residues. CDR1 and CDR2 from the germline V gene are MNHEY and SVGEGT. The CDR3 spells CASSDRDNSPLHF. The CDR3, as DNA: TGTGCCAGCAGCGACAGGGATAATTCACCCCTCCACTTT.

This clonotype has a count of ten or more. V usage is TRBV4-2 and J usage is TRBJ2-7, with 9 positions matching TRBD1. Losses at the gene ends were 1 base for V and 4 bases for J; bases not matched to a gene: 5. The germline V gene has CDR1 LGHNA and CDR2 YNFKEQ. This CDR3 is built from 15 residues. CDR3 region: CASSQAQQGAYEQYF. In DNA, the CDR3 is TGTGCCAGCAGCCAAGCTCAACAGGGGGCTTACGAGCAGTACTTC.

By share, this clonotype counts as medium-sized. The V call is TRBV6-2 or TRBV6-3, the J call TRBJ2-1; D not resolved. In germline, CDR1 is MNHEY, CDR2 SVGEGT. The CDR3 spans 11 residues. V was clipped by 5 bases and J by 9 bases, with 8 bases between them. CDR3 nucleotides: TGTGCCAGCAGTCCCTACGGTGAGCAGTTCTTC. Translated: CASSPYGEQFF.

This clonotype was counted ten times or more. This sequence joins TRBV7-2 and TRBJ1-1; maybe TRBD1 (5 bases). The CDR3 is 14 amino acids. The V gene's germline CDR1 is SGHTA and CDR2 FQGNSA. Trimming stripped 4 bases from V and 0 bases from J, with 9 bases between. The CDR3 loop reads CASSWWGMNTEAFF. DNA of the CDR3: TGTGCCAGCAGCTGGTGGGGGATGAACACTGAAGCTTTCTTT. Supplemented by reference TRBV7-2 and TRBJ1-1, the full variable domain reads GAGVSQSPSNKVTEKGKDVELRCDPISGHTALYWYRQSLGQGLEFLIYFQGNSAPDKSGLPSDRFSAERTGGSVSTLTIQRTQQEDSAVYLCASSWWGMNTEAFFGQGTRLTVV.

The chain couples TRBV19 to TRBJ2-7, with a weak D call TRBD2 (6 bases). The germline V and J ends were trimmed by 8 bases and 3 bases, with 14 bases remaining between them. CDR1 and CDR2 from the germline V gene are LNHDA and SQIVND (reference sequence). The CDR3 loop spans 13 amino acids. Written as DNA, the CDR3 is TGTGCCAGTTCCCGGGAGAGGGTCTACGAGCAGTACTTC. It specifies CASSRERVYEQYF.

This clonotype was counted many times. This chain uses TRBV10-1 with TRBJ2-5, with TRBD2 identical over 7 bases. In germline, CDR1 is WNHNN, CDR2 SYGVQD (reference sequence). The CDR3 loop spans 13 amino acids. Trimming at V came to 8 bases and at J to 1 base, leaving 4 bases not matched to a gene. CDR3 region: CASSGRVQETQYF. Here the CDR3 DNA reads TGCGCCAGCTCTGGGAGGGTCCAAGAGACCCAGTACTTC.

This clonotype was seen ten or more times. This chain links TRBV27 with TRBJ2-6; no clear D. This CDR3 is 16 amino acids long. V was shortened by 6 bases and J by 2 bases, with 14 bases between the two germline ends. Germline-derived CDR1 and CDR2 are MNHEY and SMNVEV (reference sequence). The CDR3 here is CASRTLQGTGANVLTF. The DNA for the CDR3 is TGTGCCAGCAGGACCCTCCAAGGAACTGGGGCCAACGTCCTGACTTTC.

This clonotype was picked up many times. V gene TRBV4-2 combines with J gene TRBJ2-1, with TRBD2 matching over 12 bases. The CDR3 is made up of 17 amino acids. Germline V gives CDR1 LGHNA, CDR2 YNFKEQ. With V trimmed by 1 base and J by 7 bases, 8 bases remained unmatched. This chain's CDR3 is CASSQGRLAGGLNEQFF. In DNA form, the CDR3 reads TGTGCCAGCAGCCAAGGGCGGCTAGCGGGGGGGCTAAATGAGCAGTTCTTC.

By sample share, this clonotype is medium-sized. This chain connects TRBV4-1 to TRBJ2-7; 9 bases align to TRBD2. Germline V gene sequence: CDR1 MGHRA, CDR2 YSYEKL. The V and J ends lost 1 base and 3 bases, in that order; junction bases with no gene match: 4. The CDR3 runs 15 residues. The DNA of the CDR3 is TGCGCCAGCAGCCAAGGGGTAGCGGGGGACTACGAGCAGTACTTC. It yields the protein CASSQGVAGDYEQYF.

The V gene is TRBV18, the J gene TRBJ1-3; D unclear. Germline values: CDR1 KGHSH, CDR2 LQKENI. The CDR3 totals 14 residues. V lost 2 bases to trimming and J lost 1 base, with 6 bases between them. In nucleotides, the CDR3 is TGTGCCAGCTCACCAGAAAGTTCTGGAAACACCATATATTTT. Translation: CASSPESSGNTIYF.

This clonotype has ten or more counts. This chain uses TRBV20-1 with TRBJ2-1, with D maybe TRBD2 (6 bases). The CDR3 loop spans 17 amino acids. In germline, CDR1 is DFQATT, CDR2 SNEGSKA (reference sequence). The V end lost 3 bases, the J end lost 1 base, and 19 bases lay between the germline ends. The CDR3 here is CSARVAGTQTSYNEQFF. In nucleotides, the CDR3 is TGCAGTGCTAGGGTTGCCGGGACTCAAACATCCTACAATGAGCAGTTCTTC.

This clonotype was recorded many times. This chain connects TRBV7-9 to TRBJ2-7; D might be TRBD2 (7 bases). V was shortened by 5 bases and J by 5 bases, with 16 bases between the two germline ends. Per germline, CDR1 SEHNR and CDR2 FQNEAQ (reference sequence). The CDR3 covers 14 residues. CDR3 in amino acids: CASSLEGGAHEQYF. The CDR3 nucleotides read TGTGCCAGCAGCCTAGAGGGGGGGGCCCACGAGCAGTACTTC.

The rearrangement links TRBV5-1 to TRBJ2-1; 10 positions agree with TRBD2. The germline gives CDR1 SGHRS, CDR2 YFSETQ. J gave up 0 bases and V 4 bases, and 10 bases lay outside the gene matches. This CDR3 has 18 amino acids. The CDR3 here is CASSRGWLAGDSYNEQFF. CDR3 bases: TGCGCCAGCAGCAGGGGCTGGCTAGCGGGAGACTCCTACAATGAGCAGTTCTTC.

This clonotype was found many times. The chain joins TRBV5-1 to TRBJ2-1, with 9 bases lining up with TRBD2. CDR3 size: 16 residues. Germline CDR1 reads SGHRS; CDR2 reads YFSETQ. J gave up 9 bases and V 4 bases, and 14 bases lay outside the gene matches. CDR3 protein: CASSPLAGDFEGEQFF. The CDR3 coding sequence is TGCGCCAGCAGCCCCTTAGCGGGGGATTTCGAGGGTGAGCAGTTCTTC.